This T cell receptor beta chain is from a study of beta chain features in type 1 diabetes. V was pared by 1 base and J by 5 bases, with 14 bases between. The germline V gene has CDR1 SGHTA and CDR2 FQGNSA. The CDR3 spans 15 residues. Concerning this clone: Its antigen is undetermined.

Findings and caveats of the study: VDJ junctions in type 1 diabetes patients carried more deletions and fewer insertions.

Expressed TCRB transcripts were sequenced, since all the RNA that had been isolated was reverse transcribed. Method: immunoSEQ multiplex PCR; TCRdb's copy keeps in-frame clones and lacks some. The sample holds about 150,000 clones, less than 9.5% seen once. The rearrangement uses TRBV7-2 and TRBJ2-5, with D possibly being TRBD2 (6 bases). Sequenced input: central memory CD4+ T cells from blood. The clonotype originates from a woman aged 18-30 years in good health. CDR3 region: CASSLGTGERETQYF. CDR3 sequence (DNA): TGTGCCAGCAGCTTAGGGACGGGGGAACGGGAGACCCAGTACTTC.